These T cell receptor beta chains were read from a single sample in a study of blood T cell repertoires in COVID-19. Sequencing was performed with immunoSEQ multiplex PCR; in TCRdb, only in-frame clones are kept and a portion is missing. The data show fewer than 150,000 clones, approximately 80% seen once. Sequencing was performed on peripheral blood. The receptors were gathered from a woman of 80 years or more in a cohort sampled during active or convalescent COVID-19. CDR3s include the opening cysteine and the closing phenylalanine or tryptophan. D genes are given only for firm matches. Clone sizes are given selectively: once, few, many, or a class where the clone is expanded.

D: TRBD1; J: TRBJ1-6; V: TRBV28; size: -; CDR3: CASSYRRLHRGLRSPLHF; DNA: TGTGCCAGCAGTTACCGCAGACTACACAGGGGGCTGAGATCACCCCTCCACTTT
D: -; J: TRBJ2-3; V: TRBV2; size: -; CDR3: CASSDSGPSTDTQYF; DNA: TGTGCCAGCAGTGATTCGGGTCCTAGCACAGATACGCAGTATTTT
D: TRBD1; J: TRBJ1-2; V: TRBV6-6; size: -; CDR3: CASRRDSAINYGYTF; DNA: TGTGCCAGCAGGCGGGACAGCGCTATAAACTATGGCTACACCTTC
D: TRBD1; J: TRBJ1-2; V: TRBV28; size: -; CDR3: CASRPTGQGEYYGYTF; DNA: TGTGCCAGCAGACCCACAGGACAGGGAGAGTACTATGGCTACACCTTC
D: -; J: TRBJ1-2; V: TRBV2; size: -; CDR3: CASRRQIYYGYTF; DNA: TGTGCCAGCAGAAGACAGATCTACTATGGCTACACCTTC
D: TRBD1; J: TRBJ2-5; V: TRBV19; size: -; CDR3: CASSEGTGSYQETQYF; DNA: TGTGCCAGTAGTGAGGGGACAGGCTCGTACCAAGAGACCCAGTACTTC
D: TRBD2; J: TRBJ2-5; V: TRBV6-5; size: -; CDR3: CASTAGSGETQYF; DNA: TGTGCCAGCACAGCGGGGTCTGGAGAGACCCAGTACTTC
D: TRBD1; J: TRBJ2-5; V: TRBV27; size: -; CDR3: CASSLFGQGFETQYF; DNA: TGTGCCAGCAGTTTATTCGGACAGGGGTTCGAGACCCAGTACTTC
D: -; J: TRBJ2-1; V: TRBV4-1; size: -; CDR3: CASSQDQAASRYNEQFF; DNA: TGCGCCAGCAGCCAAGATCAAGCGGCCAGCAGATACAATGAGCAGTTCTTC
D: TRBD2; J: TRBJ2-3; V: TRBV3-1/TRBV3-2; size: -; CDR3: CASSQGALSGGLTDTQYF; DNA: TGTGCCAGCAGCCAAGGCGCCCTTAGCGGGGGGCTAACAGATACGCAGTATTTT
D: -; J: TRBJ1-1; V: TRBV7-6; size: -; CDR3: CASSLGPLGGTEAFF; DNA: TGTGCCAGCAGCTTAGGACCGCTTGGCGGCACTGAAGCTTTCTTT
D: TRBD2; J: TRBJ2-1; V: TRBV7-2; size: -; CDR3: CASSRGTSAYNEQFF; DNA: TGTGCCAGCAGCAGAGGGACTAGCGCGTACAATGAGCAGTTCTTC
D: -; J: TRBJ1-6; V: TRBV30; size: few; CDR3: CAWSAQYNSPLHF; DNA: TGTGCCTGGAGTGCACAGTATAATTCACCCCTCCACTTT
D: TRBD2; J: TRBJ2-5; V: TRBV4-3; size: -; CDR3: CASSHMSGRGQETQYF; DNA: TGCGCCAGCAGCCACATGTCCGGGCGGGGGCAAGAGACCCAGTACTTC
D: TRBD1; J: TRBJ1-1; V: TRBV19; size: -; CDR3: CASRLRQGRTEAFF; DNA: TGTGCCAGTAGACTCCGACAGGGACGCACTGAAGCTTTCTTT
D: TRBD2; J: TRBJ2-2; V: TRBV27; size: -; CDR3: CASSSSGIAGAGELFF; DNA: TGTGCCAGCAGTTCCTCCGGAATAGCGGGGGCCGGGGAGCTGTTTTTT
D: -; J: TRBJ1-3; V: TRBV24-1; size: -; CDR3: CATMAPTGNTIYF; DNA: TGTGCCACGATGGCTCCCACTGGAAACACCATATATTTT
D: TRBD1; J: TRBJ1-2; V: TRBV6-2/TRBV6-3; size: -; CDR3: CASSYSNRGRDYGYTF; DNA: TGTGCCAGCAGTTACTCGAACAGGGGCAGGGACTATGGCTACACCTTC
D: TRBD1; J: TRBJ1-2; V: TRBV5-4; size: -; CDR3: CASSRGQESYGYTF; DNA: TGTGCCAGCAGCCGTGGACAGGAAAGCTATGGCTACACCTTC
D: -; J: TRBJ1-1; V: TRBV5-4; size: -; CDR3: CARSTPASRAGMNTEAFF; DNA: TGTGCCAGATCCACGCCCGCGAGCAGGGCGGGGATGAACACTGAAGCTTTCTTT
D: TRBD1; J: TRBJ2-7; V: TRBV6-5; size: -; CDR3: CASSLTGQGYEQYF; DNA: TGTGCCAGCAGTTTGACCGGACAGGGCTACGAGCAGTACTTC
D: -; J: TRBJ2-4; V: TRBV29-1; size: -; CDR3: CSVAPGINIQYF; DNA: TGCAGCGTTGCTCCGGGGATAAACATTCAGTACTTC
D: TRBD2; J: TRBJ2-2; V: TRBV5-1; size: -; CDR3: CASSSGGPGTGELFF; DNA: TGCGCCAGCAGCTCGGGAGGGCCGGGCACCGGGGAGCTGTTTTTT
D: -; J: TRBJ1-2; V: TRBV30; size: few; CDR3: CAWSRGRTYGYTF; DNA: TGTGCCTGGAGCCGCGGGAGGACCTATGGCTACACCTTC
D: -; J: TRBJ2-1; V: TRBV7-9; size: -; CDR3: CASSFEGGPNEQFF; DNA: TGTGCCAGCAGCTTCGAGGGGGGGCCGAATGAGCAGTTCTTC
D: TRBD1; J: TRBJ2-5; V: TRBV5-1; size: once; CDR3: CASSGATGQETQYF; DNA: TGCGCCAGCAGCGGGGCGACAGGGCAAGAGACCCAGTACTTC
D: -; J: TRBJ1-3; V: TRBV5-1; size: -; CDR3: CASSLQGHSGNTIYF; DNA: TGCGCCAGCAGCTTGCAGGGCCACTCTGGAAACACCATATATTTT
D: TRBD1; J: TRBJ2-5; V: TRBV28; size: -; CDR3: CASSTRTGQETQYF; DNA: TGTGCCAGCAGTACCCGGACAGGCCAAGAGACCCAGTACTTC
D: TRBD1; J: TRBJ1-2; V: TRBV5-4; size: -; CDR3: CANLRGRDGYTF; DNA: TGTGCCAACCTGAGGGGGCGTGATGGCTACACCTTC
D: TRBD2; J: TRBJ2-3; V: TRBV5-1; size: -; CDR3: CASSRPTSGGVDTQYF; DNA: TGCGCCAGCAGCCGCCCCACTAGCGGGGGGGTTGATACGCAGTATTTT
D: -; J: TRBJ2-2; V: TRBV30; size: -; CDR3: CAWTKFSANTGELFF; DNA: TGTGCCTGGACTAAGTTTTCCGCGAACACCGGGGAGCTGTTTTTT
D: TRBD1; J: TRBJ1-1; V: TRBV4-2; size: few; CDR3: CASSPDRGRAFF; DNA: TGTGCCAGCAGCCCTGACAGGGGAAGGGCTTTCTTT
D: -; J: TRBJ1-2; V: TRBV3-1/TRBV3-2; size: -; CDR3: CASSQELRGGGYTF; DNA: TGTGCCAGCAGCCAAGAACTCCGGGGGGGTGGCTACACCTTC
D: TRBD2; J: TRBJ2-3; V: TRBV20-1; size: once; CDR3: CSASRTSGFTDTQYF; DNA: TGCAGTGCTAGTCGCACTAGCGGATTCACAGATACGCAGTATTTT
D: TRBD1; J: TRBJ1-5; V: TRBV18; size: -; CDR3: CASSTGGTGGGQPQHF; DNA: TGTGCCAGCTCGACCGGCGGGACAGGGGGCGGACAGCCCCAGCATTTT
D: -; J: TRBJ1-3; V: TRBV12-3/TRBV12-4; size: -; CDR3: CASRFSSGNTIYF; DNA: TGTGCCAGCCGGTTCTCCTCTGGAAACACCATATATTTT
D: -; J: TRBJ2-5; V: TRBV7-2; size: -; CDR3: CASRLTAGEETQYF; DNA: TGTGCCAGCAGGCTTACGGCAGGGGAAGAGACCCAGTACTTC
D: TRBD2; J: TRBJ2-1; V: TRBV7-3; size: -; CDR3: CASSPSGGWGNEQFF; DNA: TGTGCCAGCAGCCCTAGCGGGGGGTGGGGCAATGAGCAGTTCTTC
D: TRBD2; J: TRBJ2-1; V: TRBV27; size: -; CDR3: CASSADHVAGGLNEQFF; DNA: TGTGCCAGCAGCGCGGACCACGTAGCGGGGGGGCTAAATGAGCAGTTCTTC
D: -; J: TRBJ2-6; V: TRBV30; size: -; CDR3: CAWRPYSGANVLTF; DNA: TGTGCCTGGAGGCCCTACTCTGGGGCCAACGTCCTGACTTTC
D: -; J: TRBJ2-1; V: TRBV9; size: -; CDR3: CASSVGLQTGYYNEQFF; DNA: TGTGCCAGCAGCGTAGGACTTCAGACAGGATACTACAATGAGCAGTTCTTC
D: -; J: TRBJ1-4; V: TRBV28; size: -; CDR3: CASLGGSNEKLFF; DNA: TGTGCCAGCCTTGGGGGGTCTAATGAAAAACTGTTTTTT
D: TRBD1; J: TRBJ2-7; V: TRBV5-6; size: -; CDR3: CASSFGQDYEQYF; DNA: TGTGCCAGCAGCTTTGGACAGGACTACGAGCAGTACTTC
D: TRBD1; J: TRBJ1-5; V: TRBV7-8; size: -; CDR3: CASSKGTVYSNQPQHF; DNA: TGTGCCAGCAGCAAAGGGACAGTCTATAGCAATCAGCCCCAGCATTTT
D: -; J: TRBJ2-7; V: TRBV6-6; size: many; CDR3: CASSDPSNRADEQYF; DNA: TGTGCCAGCAGTGATCCCAGTAACAGGGCCGACGAGCAGTACTTC
D: -; J: TRBJ2-1; V: TRBV18; size: -; CDR3: CASSPKTANEQFF; DNA: TGTGCCAGCTCACCAAAGACAGCCAATGAGCAGTTCTTC
D: TRBD1; J: TRBJ1-2; V: TRBV6-6; size: -; CDR3: CATGTGAGYGYTF; DNA: TGTGCCACCGGGACAGGGGCGGGTTATGGCTACACCTTC
D: -; J: TRBJ1-4; V: TRBV28; size: -; CDR3: CASMVRGLEEKLFF; DNA: TGTGCCAGCATGGTTCGGGGTCTGGAAGAAAAACTGTTTTTT
D: -; J: TRBJ1-1; V: TRBV12-3/TRBV12-4; size: -; CDR3: CASSLAGIAEAFF; DNA: TGTGCCAGCAGTTTGGCGGGGATCGCTGAAGCTTTCTTT